A selection of T cell receptor beta chains follows, all from one sample in a study of T cell responses to AZD1222 COVID-19 vaccine. Libraries were prepared by immunoSEQ multiplex PCR; TCRdb keeps only in-frame clonotypes and omits some of them. The table includes about 140,000 clones, less than 95% detected once. This specimen consisted of peripheral blood, obtained 28 days after the second AZD1222 dose. These receptors all stem from an adult who received the AZD1222 COVID-19 vaccine. The CDR3 runs from the conserved cysteine through the conserved F or W. A D gene is named only where the DNA matches it firmly.

V gene	D gene	J gene	CDR3 DNA	CDR3 protein
TRBV5-4	.	TRBJ2-3	TGTGCCAGCAGCGAGCCTGCAGGAGCCACAGATACGCAGTATTTT	CASSEPAGATDTQYF
TRBV28	.	TRBJ2-2	TGTGCCAGCAGCTCCGGACAGAACACCGGGGAGCTGTTTTTT	CASSSGQNTGELFF
TRBV6-5	TRBD2	TRBJ2-7	TGTGCCAGCAGTTCCGGACTAGCTCGGGAGCAGTACTTC	CASSSGLAREQYF
TRBV10-2	.	TRBJ1-5	TGCGCCAGCGGGAATCTGGGCCTCCAGCATTTT	CASGNLGLQHF
TRBV28	TRBD2	TRBJ2-7	TGTGCCAGCTTTAGCGGGGAAAACTCCTACGAGCAGTACTTC	CASFSGENSYEQYF
TRBV4-2	.	TRBJ1-1	TGTGCCAGCAGCCAAGAGGACAACGCCAGGGCTTTCTTT	CASSQEDNARAFF
TRBV27	.	TRBJ1-6	TGTGCCAGCATGACTGGGGGGGAGGCACCCCTCCACTTT	CASMTGGEAPLHF
TRBV18	TRBD2	TRBJ2-5	TGTGCCAGCTCACCATTCGGCGGGGGGTTACAAGAGACCCAGTACTTC	CASSPFGGGLQETQYF
TRBV11-2	.	TRBJ1-6	TGTGCCAGCAGCCCCACGATTGTAGGGTCACCCCTCCACTTT	CASSPTIVGSPLHF
TRBV6-6	.	TRBJ1-4	TGTGCCAGCAGTCCCAACCGGGTTTTCACAACTAATGAAAAACTGTTTTTT	CASSPNRVFTTNEKLFF
TRBV4-2	.	TRBJ1-2	TGTGCCAGCAGCCAAGGCTCAACCCGGGACAACTATGGCTACACCTTC	CASSQGSTRDNYGYTF
TRBV6-4	.	TRBJ2-7	TGTGCCAGCAGTGAGGGGCCGGGTTCCTACGAGCAGTACTTC	CASSEGPGSYEQYF
TRBV3-1/TRBV3-2	TRBD1	TRBJ1-3	TGTGCCAGCAGCCAACTAGTAATGGGTGGACAGGTATCTGGAAACACCATATATTTT	CASSQLVMGGQVSGNTIYF
TRBV6-1	TRBD1	TRBJ1-5	TGTGCCAGCAGTGAACGCCGGGACAGCGGGTATCAGCCCCAGCATTTT	CASSERRDSGYQPQHF
TRBV27	TRBD1	TRBJ2-7	TGTGCCAGCACCCCAGCCGGACAGGGGGCGGGGGAGCAGTACTTC	CASTPAGQGAGEQYF
TRBV11-1	.	TRBJ2-2	TGTGCCAGCAGCTTTGGGGCCCTGAACACCGGGGAGCTGTTTTTT	CASSFGALNTGELFF
TRBV28	.	TRBJ1-2	TGTGCCAGCCGTCCCGGAGGAGGTTTCTATGGCTACACCTTC	CASRPGGGFYGYTF
TRBV5-1	TRBD2	TRBJ2-1	TGCGCCAGCAGCTTTAGCGGGGGAAACAATGAGCAGTTCTTC	CASSFSGGNNEQFF
TRBV5-1	.	TRBJ1-4	TGCGCCAGCAGGGGTCGTCAGAACGGTAATGAAAAACTGTTTTTT	CASRGRQNGNEKLFF